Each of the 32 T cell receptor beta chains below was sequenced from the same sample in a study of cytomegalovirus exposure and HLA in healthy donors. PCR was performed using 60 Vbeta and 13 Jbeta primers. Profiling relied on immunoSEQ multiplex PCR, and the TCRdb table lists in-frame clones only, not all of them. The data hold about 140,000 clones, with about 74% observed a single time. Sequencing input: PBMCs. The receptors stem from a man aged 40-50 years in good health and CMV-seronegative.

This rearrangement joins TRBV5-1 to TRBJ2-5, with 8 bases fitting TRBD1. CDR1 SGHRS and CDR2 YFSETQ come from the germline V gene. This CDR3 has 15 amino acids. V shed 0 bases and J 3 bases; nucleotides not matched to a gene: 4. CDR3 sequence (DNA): TGCGCCAGCAGCTTGGACATGACAGGGGAAGAGACCCAGTACTTC. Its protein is CASSLDMTGEETQYF.

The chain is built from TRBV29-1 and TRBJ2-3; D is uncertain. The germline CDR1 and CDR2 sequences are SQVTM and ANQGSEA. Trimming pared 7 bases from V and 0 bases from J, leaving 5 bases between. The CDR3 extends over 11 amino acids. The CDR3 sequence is CSATSTDTQYF. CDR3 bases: TGCAGCGCGACTAGCACAGATACGCAGTATTTT.

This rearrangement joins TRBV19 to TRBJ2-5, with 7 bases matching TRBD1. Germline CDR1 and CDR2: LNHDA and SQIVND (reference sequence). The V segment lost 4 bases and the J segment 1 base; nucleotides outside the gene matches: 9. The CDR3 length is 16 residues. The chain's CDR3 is CASSTFRDSIQETQYF. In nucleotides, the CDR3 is TGTGCCAGTAGTACATTTCGGGACAGCATCCAAGAGACCCAGTACTTC. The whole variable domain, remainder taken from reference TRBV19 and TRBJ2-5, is DGGITQSPKYLFRKEGQNVTLSCEQNLNHDAMYWYRQDPGQGLRLIYYSQIVNDFQKGDIAEGYSVSREKKESFPLTVTSAQKNPTAFYLCASSTFRDSIQETQYFGPGTRLLVL.

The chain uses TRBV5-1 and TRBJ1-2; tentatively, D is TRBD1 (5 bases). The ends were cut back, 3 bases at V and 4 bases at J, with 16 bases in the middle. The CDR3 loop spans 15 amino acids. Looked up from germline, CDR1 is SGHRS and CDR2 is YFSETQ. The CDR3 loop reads CASSWTGPEGYGYTF. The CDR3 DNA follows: TGCGCCAGCAGCTGGACGGGACCGGAGGGCTATGGCTACACCTTC.

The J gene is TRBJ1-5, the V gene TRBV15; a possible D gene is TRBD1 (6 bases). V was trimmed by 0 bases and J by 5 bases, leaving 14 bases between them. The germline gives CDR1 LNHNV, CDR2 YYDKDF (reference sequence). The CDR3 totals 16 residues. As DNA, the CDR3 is TGTGCCACCAGCAGAGATAGGGCAGGGGAGCATCAGCCCCAGCATTTT. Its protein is CATSRDRAGEHQPQHF.

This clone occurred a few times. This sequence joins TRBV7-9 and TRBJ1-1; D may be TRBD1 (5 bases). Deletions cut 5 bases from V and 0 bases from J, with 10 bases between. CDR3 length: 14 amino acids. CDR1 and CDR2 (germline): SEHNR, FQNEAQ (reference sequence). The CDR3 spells CASSRMTVNTEAFF. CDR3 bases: TGTGCCAGCAGCCGAATGACAGTGAACACTGAAGCTTTCTTT.

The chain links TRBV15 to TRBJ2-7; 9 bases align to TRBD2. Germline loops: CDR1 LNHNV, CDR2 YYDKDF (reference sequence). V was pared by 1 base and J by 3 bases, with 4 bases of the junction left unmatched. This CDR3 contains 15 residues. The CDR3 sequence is CATSRVAGGLYEQYF. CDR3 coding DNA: TGTGCCACCAGCAGAGTGGCGGGGGGGCTCTACGAGCAGTACTTC. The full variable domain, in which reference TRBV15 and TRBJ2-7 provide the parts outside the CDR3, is DAMVIQNPRYQVTQFGKPVTLSCSQTLNHNVMYWYQQKSSQAPKLLFHYYDKDFNNEADTPDNFQSRRPNTSFCFLDIRSPGLGDTAMYLCATSRVAGGLYEQYFGPGTRLTVT.

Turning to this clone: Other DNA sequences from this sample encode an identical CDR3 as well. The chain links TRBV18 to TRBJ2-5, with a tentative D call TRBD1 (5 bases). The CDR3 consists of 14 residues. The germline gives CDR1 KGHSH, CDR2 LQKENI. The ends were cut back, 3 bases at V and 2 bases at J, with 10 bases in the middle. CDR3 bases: TGTGCCAGCTCACCTGGACGGACACAAGAGACCCAGTACTTC. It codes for CASSPGRTQETQYF.

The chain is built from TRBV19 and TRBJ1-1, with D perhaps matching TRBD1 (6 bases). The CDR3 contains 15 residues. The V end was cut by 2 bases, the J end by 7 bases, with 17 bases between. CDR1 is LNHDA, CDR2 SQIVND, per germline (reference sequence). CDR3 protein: CASSIQGLADGEAFF. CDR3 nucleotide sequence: TGTGCCAGTAGTATACAGGGGTTGGCTGACGGTGAAGCTTTCTTT. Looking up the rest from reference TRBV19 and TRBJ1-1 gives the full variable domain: DGGITQSPKYLFRKEGQNVTLSCEQNLNHDAMYWYRQDPGQGLRLIYYSQIVNDFQKGDIAEGYSVSREKKESFPLTVTSAQKNPTAFYLCASSIQGLADGEAFFGQGTRLTVV.

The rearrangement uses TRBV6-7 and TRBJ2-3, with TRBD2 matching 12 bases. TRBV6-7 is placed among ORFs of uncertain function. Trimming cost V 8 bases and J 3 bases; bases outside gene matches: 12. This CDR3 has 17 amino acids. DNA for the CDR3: TGTGCCAGCCCCCGCCCCGGACTAGCGGGAAGGACAGATACGCAGTATTTT. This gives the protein CASPRPGLAGRTDTQYF.

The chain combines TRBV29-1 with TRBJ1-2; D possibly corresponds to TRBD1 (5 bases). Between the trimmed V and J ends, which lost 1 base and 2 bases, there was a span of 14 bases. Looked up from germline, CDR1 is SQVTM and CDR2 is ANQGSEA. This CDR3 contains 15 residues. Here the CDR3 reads CSVEAQNRLNYGYTF. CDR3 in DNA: TGCAGCGTTGAAGCTCAGAACAGGTTAAACTATGGCTACACCTTC.

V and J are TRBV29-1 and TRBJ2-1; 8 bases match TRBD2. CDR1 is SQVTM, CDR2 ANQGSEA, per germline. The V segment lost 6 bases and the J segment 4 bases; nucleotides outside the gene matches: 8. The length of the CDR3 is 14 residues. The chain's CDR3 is CSVGSGSRYNEQFF. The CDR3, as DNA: TGCAGCGTCGGAAGCGGGAGTCGGTACAATGAGCAGTTCTTC.

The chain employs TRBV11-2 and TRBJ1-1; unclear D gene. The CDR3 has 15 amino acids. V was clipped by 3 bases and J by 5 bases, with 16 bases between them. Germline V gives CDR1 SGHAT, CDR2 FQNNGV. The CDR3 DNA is TGTGCCAGCAGCTTGGAGCATCCAGCGTGGACTGAAGCTTTCTTT. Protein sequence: CASSLEHPAWTEAFF. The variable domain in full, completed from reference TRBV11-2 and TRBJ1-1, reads EAGVAQSPRYKIIEKRQSVAFWCNPISGHATLYWYQQILGQGPKLLIQFQNNGVVDDSQLPKDRFSAERLKGVDSTLKIQPAKLEDSAVYLCASSLEHPAWTEAFFGQGTRLTVV.

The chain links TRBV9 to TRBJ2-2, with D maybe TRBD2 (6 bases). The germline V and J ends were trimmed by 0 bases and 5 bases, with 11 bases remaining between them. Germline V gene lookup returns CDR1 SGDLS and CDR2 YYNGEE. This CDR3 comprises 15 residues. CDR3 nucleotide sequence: TGTGCCAGCAGCGTAGCTAGCGTCGGTACCGGGGAGCTGTTTTTT. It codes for CASSVASVGTGELFF.

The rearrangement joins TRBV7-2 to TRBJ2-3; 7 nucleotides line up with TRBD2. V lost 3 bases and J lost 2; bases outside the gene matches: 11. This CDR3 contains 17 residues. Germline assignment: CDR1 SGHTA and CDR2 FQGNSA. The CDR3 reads CASSFVFGGGSTDTQYF. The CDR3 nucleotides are TGTGCCAGCAGCTTCGTTTTTGGGGGGGGTTCCACAGATACGCAGTATTTT. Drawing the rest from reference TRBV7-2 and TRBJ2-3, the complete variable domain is GAGVSQSPSNKVTEKGKDVELRCDPISGHTALYWYRQSLGQGLEFLIYFQGNSAPDKSGLPSDRFSAERTGGSVSTLTIQRTQQEDSAVYLCASSFVFGGGSTDTQYFGPGTRLTVL.

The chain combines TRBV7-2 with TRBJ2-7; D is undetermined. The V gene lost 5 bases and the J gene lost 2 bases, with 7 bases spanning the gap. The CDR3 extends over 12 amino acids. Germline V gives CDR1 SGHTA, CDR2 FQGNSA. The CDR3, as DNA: TGTGCCAGCAGCCGAAGCCCCTACGAGCAGTACTTC. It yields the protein CASSRSPYEQYF.

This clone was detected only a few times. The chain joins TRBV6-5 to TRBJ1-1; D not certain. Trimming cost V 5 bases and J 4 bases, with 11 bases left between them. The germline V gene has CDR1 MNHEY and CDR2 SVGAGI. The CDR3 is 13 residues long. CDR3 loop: CASSPSWSTEAFF. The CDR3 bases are TGTGCCAGCAGTCCCTCCTGGAGCACTGAAGCTTTCTTT.

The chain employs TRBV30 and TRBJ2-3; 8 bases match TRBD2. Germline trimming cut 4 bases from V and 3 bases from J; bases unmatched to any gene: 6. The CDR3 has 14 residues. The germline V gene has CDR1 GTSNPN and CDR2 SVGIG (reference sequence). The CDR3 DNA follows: TGTGCCTGGACCGGGGGGGGAGGAACAGATACGCAGTATTTT. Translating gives CAWTGGGGTDTQYF.

CDR3 sequence reads: CAWSAAGRLHTTGNTIYF. The DNA of the CDR3 is TGTGCCTGGAGTGCCGCGGGTCGGCTCCATACTACTGGAAACACCATATATTTT. The chain couples TRBV30 to TRBJ1-3, with D unresolved. The germline V gene encodes CDR1 GTSNPN and CDR2 SVGIG (reference sequence). This CDR3 comprises 18 residues. V gave up 1 base and J gave up 2 bases, with 21 bases separating them.

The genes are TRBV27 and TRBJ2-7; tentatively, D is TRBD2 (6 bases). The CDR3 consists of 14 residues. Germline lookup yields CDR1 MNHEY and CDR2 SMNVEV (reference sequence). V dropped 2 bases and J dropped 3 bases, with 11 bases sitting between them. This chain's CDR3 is CASSLVGRGYEQYF. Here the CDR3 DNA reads TGTGCCAGCAGTTTAGTCGGGAGAGGCTACGAGCAGTACTTC.

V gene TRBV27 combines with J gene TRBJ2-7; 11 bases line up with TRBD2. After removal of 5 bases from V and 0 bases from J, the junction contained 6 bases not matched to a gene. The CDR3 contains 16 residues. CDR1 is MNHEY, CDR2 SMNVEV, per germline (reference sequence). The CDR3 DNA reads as TGTGCCAGCAGTCTTGTGGGGACTAGCGGCTCCTACGAGCAGTACTTC. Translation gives CASSLVGTSGSYEQYF.

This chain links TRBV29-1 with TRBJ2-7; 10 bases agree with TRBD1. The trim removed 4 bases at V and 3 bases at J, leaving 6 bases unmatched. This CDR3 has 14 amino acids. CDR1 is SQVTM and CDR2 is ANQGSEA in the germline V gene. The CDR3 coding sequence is TGCAGCGTTGTGCGGACAGGGGGGTTCTACGAGCAGTACTTC. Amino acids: CSVVRTGGFYEQYF.

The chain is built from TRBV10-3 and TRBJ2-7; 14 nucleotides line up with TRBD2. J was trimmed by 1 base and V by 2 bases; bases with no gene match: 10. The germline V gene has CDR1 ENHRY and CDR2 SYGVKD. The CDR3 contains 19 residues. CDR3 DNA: TGTGCCATCAGTGAGGGCCCGACTAGCGGGAGGGCCGGGTCCTACGAGCAGTACTTC. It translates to CAISEGPTSGRAGSYEQYF.

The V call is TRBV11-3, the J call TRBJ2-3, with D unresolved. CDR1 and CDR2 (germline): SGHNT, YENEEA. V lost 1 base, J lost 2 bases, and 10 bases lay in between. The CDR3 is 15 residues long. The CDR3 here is CASSLVGGSTDTQYF. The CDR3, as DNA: TGTGCCAGCAGCTTAGTAGGCGGTTCCACAGATACGCAGTATTTT.

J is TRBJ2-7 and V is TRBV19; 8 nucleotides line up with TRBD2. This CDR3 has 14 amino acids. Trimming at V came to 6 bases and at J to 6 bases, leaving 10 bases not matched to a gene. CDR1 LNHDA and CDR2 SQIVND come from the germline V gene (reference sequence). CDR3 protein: CASSLAGTSSEQYF. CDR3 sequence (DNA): TGTGCCAGTAGCTTGGCCGGGACTAGTAGCGAGCAGTACTTC.

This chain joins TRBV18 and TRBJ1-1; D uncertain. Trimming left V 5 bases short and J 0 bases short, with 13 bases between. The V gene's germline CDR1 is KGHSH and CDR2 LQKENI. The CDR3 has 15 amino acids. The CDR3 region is CASSTRGLMNTEAFF. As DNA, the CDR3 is TGTGCCAGCTCAACAAGAGGCTTAATGAACACTGAAGCTTTCTTT.

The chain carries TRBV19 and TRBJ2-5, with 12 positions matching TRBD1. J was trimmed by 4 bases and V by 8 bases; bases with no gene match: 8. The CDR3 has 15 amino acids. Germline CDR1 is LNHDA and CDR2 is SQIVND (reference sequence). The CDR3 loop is CASSGTGGVLETQYF. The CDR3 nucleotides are TGTGCCAGTTCCGGGACAGGGGGCGTCTTAGAGACCCAGTACTTC.

CDR3 coding DNA: TGCAGCGTTGAAGCCATCCAAGAGACCCAGTACTTC. This sequence encodes CSVEAIQETQYF. The chain couples TRBV29-1 to TRBJ2-5; D gene unclear. The CDR3 sequence is 12 residues long. The V and J ends lost 1 base and 1 base respectively, with 4 bases between them. In germline, CDR1 is SQVTM, CDR2 ANQGSEA.

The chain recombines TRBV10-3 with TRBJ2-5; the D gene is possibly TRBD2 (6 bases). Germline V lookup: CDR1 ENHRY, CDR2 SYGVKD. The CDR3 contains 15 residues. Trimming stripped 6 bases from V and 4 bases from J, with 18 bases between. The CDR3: CAISLAGGDSETQYF. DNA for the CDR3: TGTGCCATCAGCCTCGCGGGCGGGGATTCAGAGACCCAGTACTTC.

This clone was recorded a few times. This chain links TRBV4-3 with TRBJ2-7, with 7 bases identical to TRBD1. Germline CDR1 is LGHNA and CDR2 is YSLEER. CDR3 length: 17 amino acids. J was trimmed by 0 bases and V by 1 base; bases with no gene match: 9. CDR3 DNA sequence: TGCGCCAGCAGCCAAGCTCCCGACAGGGCCCTCTCCTACGAGCAGTACTTC. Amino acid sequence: CASSQAPDRALSYEQYF.

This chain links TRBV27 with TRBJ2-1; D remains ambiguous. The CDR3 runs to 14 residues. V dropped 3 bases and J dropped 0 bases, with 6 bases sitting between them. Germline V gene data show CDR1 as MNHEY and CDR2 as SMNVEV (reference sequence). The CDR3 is CASSFLSSYNEQFF. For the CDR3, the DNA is TGTGCCAGCAGTTTTTTGAGCTCCTACAATGAGCAGTTCTTC.

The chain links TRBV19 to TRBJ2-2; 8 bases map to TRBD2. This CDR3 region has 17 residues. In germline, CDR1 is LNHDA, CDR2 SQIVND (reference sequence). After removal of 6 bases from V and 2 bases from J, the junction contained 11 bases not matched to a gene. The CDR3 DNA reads TGTGCCAGTAGAGCGGGAGCGGGATCGACCAACACCGGGGAGCTGTTTTTT. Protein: CASRAGAGSTNTGELFF.